The 16 T cell receptor beta chains reported below all come from one sample, sequenced in a study of blood T cell repertoires in COVID-19. Assay used: immunoSEQ multiplex PCR; TCRdb lists only in-frame clones, some missing. Among about 270,000 clones listed, about 87% were seen once. Material for sequencing was peripheral blood. The receptors stem from a man in his 60s who had recovered from COVID-19.

The chain carries TRBV5-5 and TRBJ2-7; 14 nucleotides align to TRBD2. CDR1 and CDR2 (germline): SGHKS, YYEKEE (reference sequence). The trim removed 4 bases at V and 4 bases at J, leaving 4 bases unmatched. This CDR3 is 15 amino acids long. CDR3 sequence (DNA): TGTGCCAGCAGCCCGACTAGCGGGGGGGCATACGAGCAGTACTTC. Amino acids: CASSPTSGGAYEQYF.

This chain joins TRBV5-6 and TRBJ1-2, with no clear D. This CDR3 region has 14 residues. CDR1 and CDR2 (germline): SGHDT, YYEEEE. V shed 0 bases and J shed 2 bases, with 8 bases lying between them. The CDR3 reads CASSLARINYGYTF. The CDR3 bases are TGTGCCAGCAGCTTGGCCAGGATAAACTATGGCTACACCTTC.

V gene TRBV29-1 combines with J gene TRBJ2-1, with D tentatively TRBD1 (6 bases). Germline CDR1 and CDR2: SQVTM and ANQGSEA. With 4 bases removed from V and 0 bases from J, the gap between germline ends came to 16 bases. This CDR3 spans 16 amino acids. The CDR3 is CSVGPGTDSSYNEQFF. The CDR3 DNA follows: TGCAGCGTTGGTCCGGGGACGGACAGCTCCTACAATGAGCAGTTCTTC.

The rearrangement links TRBV5-1 to TRBJ2-7; 13 bases map to TRBD2. V lost 2 bases and J lost 7; bases outside the gene matches: 9. The germline V gene encodes CDR1 SGHRS and CDR2 YFSETQ. This CDR3 is 16 amino acids long. The CDR3 DNA sequence: TGCGCCAGCAGCTTTGGGACTAGCGGGATCCTATTGGAGCAGTACTTC. Amino acid sequence: CASSFGTSGILLEQYF.

Comment on this clone: A read error may produce the germline difference seen at one junction end. The rearrangement uses TRBV7-7 and TRBJ2-5, with a possible D match to TRBD2 (6 bases). This CDR3 comprises 17 residues. Germline V gives CDR1 SSHAT, CDR2 FNYEAQ (reference sequence). CDR3 nucleotides: TGTGCTAGCAGCTGGGGGACCCGCGTGGGGAGGACAGAGACCCAGTACTTC. It specifies CASSWGTRVGRTETQYF. The entire variable domain, with the rest obtained from reference TRBV7-7 and TRBJ2-5, is as follows: GAGVSQSPRYKVTKRGQDVTLRCDPISSHATLYWYQQALGQGPEFLTYFNYEAQPDKSGLPSDRFSAERPEGSISTLTIQRTEQRDSAMYRCASSWGTRVGRTETQYFGPGTRLLVL.

This chain links TRBV6-5 with TRBJ1-6; 8 nucleotides agree with TRBD1. The CDR3 covers 14 residues. Germline V lookup: CDR1 MNHEY, CDR2 SVGAGI. V shed 10 bases and J 7 bases; nucleotides not matched to a gene: 9. The CDR3 here is CATSGQGPNSPLHF. Here the CDR3 DNA reads TGTGCCACCTCCGGACAGGGACCAAATTCACCCCTCCACTTT.

V and J are TRBV7-3 and TRBJ2-3; TRBD2 matches at 7 bases. CDR1 is SGHTA, CDR2 FQGTGA, per germline. This CDR3 region has 17 residues. V shed 4 bases and J 2 bases; nucleotides not matched to a gene: 12. The CDR3 DNA reads as TGTGCCAGCAGCTCGCGGACTAGAACACGCGCCACAGATACGCAGTATTTT. This codes for CASSSRTRTRATDTQYF.

The J gene is TRBJ2-2, the V gene TRBV30; TRBD2 agrees at 12 bases. The CDR3 contains 17 residues. J was trimmed by 4 bases and V by 5 bases; bases with no gene match: 11. From germline, CDR1 is GTSNPN and CDR2 SVGIG (reference sequence). CDR3 nucleotide sequence: TGTGCCTGGTCGGTTCTAGCGGGGGGGCCTCGCACCGGGGAGCTGTTTTTT. It codes for CAWSVLAGGPRTGELFF.

The chain combines TRBV7-2 with TRBJ1-1; 7 bases fit TRBD1. Germline CDR1 and CDR2: SGHTA and FQGNSA. The CDR3 loop spans 16 amino acids. Unmatched junction bases numbered 8, after V lost 3 bases and J lost 1 base. The CDR3: CASSFPGGARNTEAFF. The CDR3 nucleotides read TGTGCCAGCAGCTTCCCAGGGGGAGCCCGGAACACTGAAGCTTTCTTT.

CDR3 protein: CASSPTGTGATDTQYF. For the CDR3, the DNA is TGTGCCAGTAGTCCCACCGGGACAGGGGCGACAGATACGCAGTATTTT. The rearrangement uses TRBV19 and TRBJ2-3; 10 nucleotides agree with TRBD1. Trimming took 5 bases from V and 3 from J; bases not matched to a gene: 8. The CDR3 covers 16 residues. Germline V gene lookup returns CDR1 LNHDA and CDR2 SQIVND (reference sequence).

The chain combines TRBV7-3 with TRBJ2-7, with 9 bases that match TRBD1. CDR1 is SGHTA and CDR2 is FQGTGA in the germline V gene. This CDR3 is 13 amino acids long. The V and J ends lost 5 bases and 5 bases, in that order; junction bases with no gene match: 4. This CDR3 is CASSPGQGDEQYF. Written as DNA, the CDR3 is TGTGCCAGCAGCCCGGGACAGGGTGACGAGCAGTACTTC. The full variable domain, with the rest looked up from reference TRBV7-3 and TRBJ2-7, is GAGVSQTPSNKVTEKGKYVELRCDPISGHTALYWYRQSLGQGPEFLIYFQGTGAADDSGLPNDRFFAVRPEGSVSTLKIQRTERGDSAVYLCASSPGQGDEQYFGPGTRLTVT.

The genes are TRBV27 and TRBJ1-1, with 10 bases aligning to TRBD1. The germline gives CDR1 MNHEY, CDR2 SMNVEV (reference sequence). The CDR3 is made up of 13 amino acids. V shed 6 bases, J shed 10 bases, and the junction held 8 bases outside the gene matches. This CDR3 is CASSRRDRGVAFF. CDR3 DNA: TGTGCCAGCAGCCGCCGGGACAGGGGCGTAGCTTTCTTT.

The chain links TRBV5-1 to TRBJ2-3; 9 bases are a match to TRBD1. Germline V gives CDR1 SGHRS, CDR2 YFSETQ. The CDR3 sequence is 18 residues long. V lost 4 bases to trimming and J lost 2 bases; unmatched junction nucleotides: 14. In DNA, the CDR3 is TGCGCCAGCAGCGAAACCGGGACAGGGTTGCGGGACACAGATACGCAGTATTTT. Translated, it gives CASSETGTGLRDTDTQYF.

The V call is TRBV29-1, the J call TRBJ2-2; 7 bases are a match to TRBD1. Germline V gives CDR1 SQVTM, CDR2 ANQGSEA. The CDR3 covers 16 residues. The V and J ends lost 4 bases and 5 bases, in that order; junction bases with no gene match: 13. CDR3 region: CSVVRSDRVLTGELFF. The CDR3 nucleotides are TGCAGCGTTGTGCGGAGTGACAGGGTTTTAACCGGGGAGCTGTTTTTT.

This sequence joins TRBV18 and TRBJ1-1; D not resolved. CDR1 is KGHSH and CDR2 is LQKENI in the germline V gene. This CDR3 contains 12 residues. Trimming took off 5 bases at V and 1 base at J, with 5 bases between the two ends. CDR3 sequence (DNA): TGTGCCAGCTCAAACACGAACACTGAAGCTTTCTTT. This gives the protein CASSNTNTEAFF. The entire variable domain, with the rest obtained from reference TRBV18 and TRBJ1-1, is as follows: NAGVMQNPRHLVRRRGQEARLRCSPMKGHSHVYWYRQLPEEGLKFMVYLQKENIIDESGMPKERFSAEFPKEGPSILRIQQVVRGDSAAYFCASSNTNTEAFFGQGTRLTVV.

This clone appeared a single time. The V gene is TRBV7-9, the J gene TRBJ1-2; tentatively, D is TRBD1 (6 bases). The CDR3 totals 15 residues. Germline V lookup: CDR1 SEHNR, CDR2 FQNEAQ (reference sequence). V lost 3 bases to trimming and J lost 0 bases, with 11 bases between them. This CDR3 is CASSLTGGTNYGYTF. CDR3 sequence (DNA): TGTGCCAGCAGCTTGACAGGCGGAACTAACTATGGCTACACCTTC.